This is a list of T cell receptor beta chains from one sample in a study of shared clonotypes between healthy human individuals. The data were produced by immunoSEQ multiplex PCR, yet TCRdb's version contains in-frame clones alone and is incomplete. Altogether around 2,100,000 clones are present, just under 95% being singletons, with the ten largest covering 0.9% to 1.5%. Sample: naive CD8+ T cells sorted from blood. These receptors were obtained from a young man in good health. CDR3s include the opening cysteine and the closing phenylalanine or tryptophan. The D gene is left open where the match is weak. Where a row states a size, it is once, few, many or the class of an expanded clone; other rows omit it.

j_call: TRBJ1-4; v_call: TRBV7-9; cdr3_length: 15; clone_size: once; d_call: TRBD1; cdr3_nt: TGTGCCAGCAGCCACCGGGACAGGGAAGATGAAAAACTGTTTTTT; cdr3_aa: CASSHRDREDEKLFF
j_call: TRBJ1-1; v_call: TRBV9; cdr3_length: 14; clone_size: NA; d_call: NA; cdr3_nt: TGTGCCAGCAGCGCCAGTCGAATAGCGACTGAAGCTTTCTTT; cdr3_aa: CASSASRIATEAFF
j_call: TRBJ1-2; v_call: TRBV9; cdr3_length: 15; clone_size: NA; d_call: NA; cdr3_nt: TGTGCCAGCAGCGTAGGGGCAGAAACTAACTATGGCTACACCTTC; cdr3_aa: CASSVGAETNYGYTF
j_call: TRBJ2-3; v_call: TRBV28; cdr3_length: 14; clone_size: once; d_call: TRBD2; cdr3_nt: TGTGCCAGCAGTTTCCTAGCGGGGGAAGATACGCAGTATTTT; cdr3_aa: CASSFLAGEDTQYF
j_call: TRBJ2-6; v_call: TRBV7-9; cdr3_length: 18; clone_size: NA; d_call: TRBD1; cdr3_nt: TGTGCCAGCAGCGTGGCCGGGACAGGGGTCAGGAGGGCCAACGTCCTGACTTTC; cdr3_aa: CASSVAGTGVRRANVLTF
j_call: TRBJ2-7; v_call: TRBV27; cdr3_length: 15; clone_size: NA; d_call: TRBD2; cdr3_nt: TGTGCCAGCAGTCCGATAGCGGGGGGCTCCTACGAGCAGTACTTC; cdr3_aa: CASSPIAGGSYEQYF
j_call: TRBJ1-1; v_call: TRBV5-1; cdr3_length: 14; clone_size: NA; d_call: NA; cdr3_nt: TGCGCCAGCAGCTTACGTGACAGTTACACTGAAGCTTTCTTT; cdr3_aa: CASSLRDSYTEAFF
j_call: TRBJ2-3; v_call: TRBV2; cdr3_length: 17; clone_size: NA; d_call: TRBD1; cdr3_nt: TGTGCCAGCAGTGAAGTAGGGACAGGGGACCTCACAGATACGCAGTATTTT; cdr3_aa: CASSEVGTGDLTDTQYF
j_call: TRBJ2-7; v_call: TRBV10-2; cdr3_length: 13; clone_size: NA; d_call: TRBD2; cdr3_nt: TGCGCCAGCGCGACTAGCGGGCTCTACGAGCAGTACTTC; cdr3_aa: CASATSGLYEQYF
j_call: TRBJ2-7; v_call: TRBV6-1; cdr3_length: 16; clone_size: NA; d_call: TRBD1; cdr3_nt: TGTGCCAGCAGTGAAATATCAAGGGACAGGGGCCACGAGCAGTACTTC; cdr3_aa: CASSEISRDRGHEQYF
j_call: TRBJ2-5; v_call: TRBV29-1; cdr3_length: 17; clone_size: NA; d_call: TRBD2; cdr3_nt: TGCAGCGTTGAGTTCCGGACTAGTCTAGCGGGAGAAGAGACCCAGTACTTC; cdr3_aa: CSVEFRTSLAGEETQYF
j_call: TRBJ1-6; v_call: TRBV28; cdr3_length: 15; clone_size: NA; d_call: NA; cdr3_nt: TGTGCCAGCAGTTTATCCCTCCCTCCTAATTCACCCCTCCACTTT; cdr3_aa: CASSLSLPPNSPLHF
j_call: TRBJ2-7; v_call: TRBV5-1; cdr3_length: 14; clone_size: NA; d_call: NA; cdr3_nt: TGCGCCAGCAGCCCGGACGAGGGCTCCTACGAGCAGTACTTC; cdr3_aa: CASSPDEGSYEQYF
j_call: TRBJ1-4; v_call: TRBV7-6; cdr3_length: 15; clone_size: NA; d_call: TRBD1; cdr3_nt: TGTGCCAGCAGCGCAACAGGGGGCACTAATGAAAAACTGTTTTTT; cdr3_aa: CASSATGGTNEKLFF
j_call: TRBJ1-2; v_call: TRBV4-3; cdr3_length: 17; clone_size: NA; d_call: NA; cdr3_nt: TGCGCCAGCAGCCAAGATAGTAGTATAGGGGGAATCTATGGCTACACCTTC; cdr3_aa: CASSQDSSIGGIYGYTF